The source of this TCR beta chain is a study of OX40 agonist ivuxolimab in advanced cancers. In the study overall: Ivuxolimab, an antibody acting as an agonist of OX40 (CD134), was used to treat patients.

Using immunoSEQ multiplex PCR, the repertoire was profiled, and TCRdb retains in-frame clones only, with some absent. The sample holds 65,000 to 85,000 clones; around 93% are singletons and the top ten take more than 13%. Overall study findings and caveats: Both CD4+ and CD8+ T cell populations in blood had undergone clonal expansion by week 6 at 0.1 to 3.0 mg/kg.

The CDR3 has 14 amino acids. Trimming removed 5 bases at V and 0 bases at J, with 10 bases between. Germline V lookup: CDR1 SGHVS, CDR2 FQNEAQ. About this clone: The antigen remains unidentified.

This specimen was CD4+ or CD8+ T cells sorted from blood, taken in a trial of the OX40 agonist ivuxolimab. This sequence originates from an adult with an advanced solid tumor such as melanoma, head and neck, liver or kidney cancer. The chain carries TRBV7-8 and TRBJ2-5; no clear D. This CDR3 reads CASSPRRYQETQYF. In DNA, the CDR3 is TGTGCCAGCAGCCCGCGAAGGTACCAAGAGACCCAGTACTTC.